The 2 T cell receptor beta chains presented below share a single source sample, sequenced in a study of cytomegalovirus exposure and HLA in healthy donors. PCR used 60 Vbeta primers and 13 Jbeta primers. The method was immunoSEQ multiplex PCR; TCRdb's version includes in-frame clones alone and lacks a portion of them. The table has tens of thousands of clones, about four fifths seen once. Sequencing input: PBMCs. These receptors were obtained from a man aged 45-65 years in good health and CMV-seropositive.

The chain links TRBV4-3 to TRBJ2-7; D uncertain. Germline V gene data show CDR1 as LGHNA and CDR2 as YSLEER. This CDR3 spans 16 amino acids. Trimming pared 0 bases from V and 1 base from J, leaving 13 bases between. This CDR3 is CASSQDLVASSYEQYF. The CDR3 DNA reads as TGCGCCAGCAGCCAAGATCTAGTAGCCTCATCCTACGAGCAGTACTTC.

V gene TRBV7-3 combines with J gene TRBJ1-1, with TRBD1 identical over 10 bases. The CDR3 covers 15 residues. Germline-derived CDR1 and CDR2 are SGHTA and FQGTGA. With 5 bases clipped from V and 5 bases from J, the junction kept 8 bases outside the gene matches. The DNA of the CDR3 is TGTGCCAGCAGCCCGCGACAGGGGGCTCCTACTGAAGCTTTCTTT. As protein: CASSPRQGAPTEAFF.